The 9 T cell receptor beta chains given below trace back to one sample, sequenced in a study of human T cells and chemical hapten exposure. TCRdb recomputed calls from the RACE reads with MiXCR, one row per CDR3 protein. The profile shows more than 70,000 distinct CDR3 sequences, approximately 11% of them singletons. Indicated time point: patch test 3, about 24 weeks after DPC sensitization. Indicated treatment: therapeutic diphenylcyclopropenone sensitization with weekly scalp DPC. The starting material was whole blood, obtained in connection with sensitization to the hapten diphenylcyclopropenone (DPC). These receptors were taken from a woman aged 25 to 39 with alopecia areata. Some clones in this sample may be carry-over from other donors' samples.

This clonotype was detected many times. The V and J genes are TRBV29-1 and TRBJ2-7; TRBD2 matches at 8 bases. Germline V gene data show CDR1 as SQVTM and CDR2 as ANQGSEA. The CDR3 runs to 16 residues. After removal of 3 bases from V and 4 bases from J, the junction contained 14 bases not matched to a gene. The chain's CDR3 is CSVDFTSGMGTYEQYF. CDR3 in DNA: TGCAGCGTTGATTTTACTAGCGGAATGGGGACGTACGAGCAGTACTTC.

The chain has TRBV12-3 or TRBV12-4 and TRBJ2-4, with 8 bases lining up with TRBD2. The CDR3 has 16 amino acids. J gave up 6 bases and V 7 bases, and 14 bases lay outside the gene matches. The CDR3 loop is CASTVHGGEGRNIQYF. The CDR3 DNA reads TGTGCCAGCACCGTCCACGGGGGGGAGGGACGAAACATTCAGTACTTC.

This clonotype was seen a few times. The chain links TRBV20-1 to TRBJ2-2, with 11 nucleotides matching TRBD2. In germline, CDR1 is DFQATT, CDR2 SNEGSKA (reference sequence). The CDR3 covers 16 residues. J lost 4 bases, V lost 6 bases, and 10 bases had no gene match. The DNA for the CDR3 is TGCAGTGCCCCGGGACTAGCGGAGCGCGGCACCGGGGAGCTGTTTTTT. It codes for CSAPGLAERGTGELFF.

The J gene is TRBJ2-5, the V gene TRBV28; no definite D call. Germline CDR1 reads MDHEN; CDR2 reads SYDVKM. This CDR3 contains 12 residues. V lost 11 bases and J lost 5, with 15 bases in between. In nucleotides, the CDR3 is TGTGCCGCCCAGGCCGGCGTTGAGACCCAGTACTTC. Its translation: CAAQAGVETQYF.

The genes are TRBV7-9 and TRBJ2-1; D gene ambiguous. V shed 5 bases and J shed 13 bases, with 12 bases lying between them. The CDR3 covers 11 residues. Germline V gene sequence: CDR1 SEHNR, CDR2 FQNEAQ (reference sequence). CDR3 protein: CASSPYQGQFF. DNA for the CDR3: TGTGCCAGCAGCCCTTACCAAGGTCAGTTCTTC. The variable domain in full, completed from reference TRBV7-9 and TRBJ2-1, reads DTGVSQNPRHKITKRGQNVTFRCDPISEHNRLYWYRQTLGQGPEFLTYFQNEAQLEKSRLLSDRFSAERPKGSFSTLEIQRTEQGDSAMYLCASSPYQGQFFGPGTRLTVL.

This clonotype was detected a few times. The rearrangement links TRBV28 to TRBJ2-5; TRBD2 might be the D (5 bases). The CDR3 is made up of 9 amino acids. Per germline, CDR1 MDHEN and CDR2 SYDVKM. In DNA, the CDR3 is TGTGCTGCGGGAGAGACCCAGTACTTC. It is translated as CAAGETQYF.

This clonotype was found a few times. The chain links TRBV28 to TRBJ2-1; no clear D gene. Germline CDR1 is MDHEN and CDR2 is SYDVKM. The CDR3 loop spans 11 amino acids. Trimming took off 2 bases at V and 8 bases at J, with 4 bases between the two ends. The DNA of the CDR3 is TGTGCCAGCAGTTTACGCTATGAGCAGTTCTTC. Encoded protein: CASSLRYEQFF.

This clonotype was seen a few times. This chain connects TRBV20-1 to TRBJ1-2; no definite D call. Germline CDR1 and CDR2: DFQATT and SNEGSKA (reference sequence). The CDR3 contains 16 residues. Between the trimmed V and J ends, which lost 0 bases and 0 bases, there was a span of 14 bases. DNA of the CDR3: TGCAGTGCTAGAGACATAGGAGGTCGAGCTAACTATGGCTACACCTTC. The encoded protein is CSARDIGGRANYGYTF.

This clonotype was seen at least ten times. This chain links TRBV4-1 with TRBJ1-1; a weak D match, TRBD1 (5 bases). The CDR3 is 17 residues long. From germline, CDR1 is MGHRA and CDR2 YSYEKL. V was pared by 0 bases and J by 1 base, with 15 bases between. CDR3 sequence: CASSQESGRAGNTEAFF. Written as DNA, the CDR3 is TGCGCCAGCAGCCAAGAGTCGGGCAGGGCTGGGAACACTGAAGCTTTCTTT.